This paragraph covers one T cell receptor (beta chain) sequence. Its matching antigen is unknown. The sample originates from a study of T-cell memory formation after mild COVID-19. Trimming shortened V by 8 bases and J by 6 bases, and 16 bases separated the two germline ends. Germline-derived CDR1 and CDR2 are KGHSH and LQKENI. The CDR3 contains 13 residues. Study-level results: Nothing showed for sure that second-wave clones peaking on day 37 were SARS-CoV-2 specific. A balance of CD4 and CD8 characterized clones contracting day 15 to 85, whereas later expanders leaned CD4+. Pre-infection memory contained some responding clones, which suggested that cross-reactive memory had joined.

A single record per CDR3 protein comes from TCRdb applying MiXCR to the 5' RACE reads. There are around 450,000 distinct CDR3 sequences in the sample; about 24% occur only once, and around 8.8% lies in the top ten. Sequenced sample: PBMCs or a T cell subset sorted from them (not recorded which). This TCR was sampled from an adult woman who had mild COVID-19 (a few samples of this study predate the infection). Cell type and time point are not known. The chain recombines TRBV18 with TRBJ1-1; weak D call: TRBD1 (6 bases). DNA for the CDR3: TGTGCCAGCGGTGGACAGCCGAGGGCTGAAGCTTTCTTT. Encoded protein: CASGGQPRAEAFF.